What follows is one T cell receptor beta chain and its context. The record originates from a study of CD8+ T cells in alopecia areata. The germline CDR1 and CDR2 sequences are LGHNT and FRNRAP. V lost 2 bases to trimming and J lost 7 bases, with 9 bases between them. There are 12 residues in the CDR3. cDNA reverse transcribed from extracted RNA served as the sequencing template. Data came from immunoSEQ multiplex PCR; TCRdb stores just in-frame clones and leaves some out. The sample records 150,000 to 200,000 clones, about 53% being singletons. Sample treatment: oral pan-JAK inhibitor, 5-10 mg twice daily. Sampling of alopecia areata patients yielded lesional scalp punch biopsies as well as peripheral blood.

Sequencing was performed on CD8+ T cells sorted from blood, taken at week 24, from a patient treated with tofacitinib. The genes are TRBV12-5 and TRBJ2-7; D unresolved. The sequence was obtained from a human donor with alopecia areata. CDR3: CASGLPRLEQYF. For the CDR3, the DNA is TGTGCTAGTGGTTTGCCCCGTTTAGAGCAGTACTTC.